This record concerns one T cell receptor (beta chain) sequence. Its matching antigen is unknown. The data are from a study of long-term antiretroviral therapy in people with HIV. General observations from the study: Repertoire dominance by clones expanded before ART was seen at all time points.

It was version v3.0 of the immunoSEQ assay that was run at survey level. Measured with immunoSEQ multiplex PCR; TCRdb has only the in-frame clones, and not every one. The sample holds under 45,000 clones, 85% seen once. The sample here was unsorted PBMCs, taken 2.8 years before starting antiretroviral therapy. The TCR was taken from a woman aged 30 to 39 with HIV.

For the CDR3, the DNA is TGTGCCACCAGGGACGGGAGCTTGAACTATGGCTACACCTTC. Its protein is CATRDGSLNYGYTF. The gene calls are TRBV19 and TRBJ1-2, with a weak D call TRBD1 (5 bases). V was pared by 10 bases and J by 2 bases, with 17 bases between. Germline loops: CDR1 LNHDA, CDR2 SQIVND (reference sequence). This CDR3 is built from 14 residues.